Listed below are T cell receptor beta chains from one sample, sequenced in a study of control samples from healthy donors and cancer patients. TCRdb's copy holds only in-frame clones and misses some; the assay was immunoSEQ multiplex PCR. The data hold roughly 130,000 clones, with 88% observed a single time. Sequencing was carried out using blood. These receptors were taken from a man in his fifties or sixties in good health. CDR3s include the opening cysteine and the closing phenylalanine or tryptophan. The order of the fields is J gene, V gene, CDR3 protein.

>TRBJ2-5|TRBV28
CASSLDGRGETQYF
>TRBJ1-5|TRBV19
CATDGGGQPQHF
>TRBJ1-1|TRBV6-5
CASSLDRGGYTEAFF
>TRBJ2-3|TRBV6-6
CASSTPTLTDTQYF
>TRBJ1-5|TRBV5-1
CASSLGSNQPQHF
>TRBJ1-2|TRBV20-1
CSASFLSRASSYGYTF
>TRBJ1-1|TRBV5-1
CASSSTRGVTEAFF
>TRBJ2-4|TRBV7-9
CASSLAFGGQGANIQYF
>TRBJ2-7|TRBV6-4
CASSSQQGLEQYF
>TRBJ2-7|TRBV19
CASSIKQGTAEQYF
>TRBJ1-2|TRBV10-3
CAISEGYTDGYTF
>TRBJ2-3|TRBV5-5
CASSFPGTSTDTQYF
>TRBJ2-7|TRBV2
CATGTGRDEQYF
>TRBJ2-3|TRBV12-5
CASGLGASTDTQYF
>TRBJ1-5|TRBV27
CATKGAGINQPQHF
>TRBJ2-5|TRBV4-1
CASSPGTSRETQYF
>TRBJ2-1|TRBV6-5
CASTTAGPYNEQFF
>TRBJ1-3|TRBV5-4
CASSFGFSSGNTIYF
>TRBJ1-2|TRBV24-1
CATSDDGQGPPLF
>TRBJ1-2|TRBV5-4
CASSLETPRYGYTF
>TRBJ2-1|TRBV19
CASSPNIAGGYNEQFF
>TRBJ1-5|TRBV27
CASSSHAKGPQHF
>TRBJ1-3|TRBV12-2
CASRLRHTIYF
>TRBJ2-5|TRBV10-2
CASRTSGPGGTQYF
>TRBJ2-2|TRBV19
CASSGWTGNTGELFF
>TRBJ1-5|TRBV28
CASSSGGNNQPQHF
>TRBJ2-7|TRBV6-5
CASSLFYEQYF
>TRBJ1-5|TRBV10-1
CASSESVGQPQHF
>TRBJ2-6|TRBV28
CASRPSVSGANVLTF
>TRBJ2-2|TRBV18
CASSPFRDGNTGELFF
>TRBJ1-2|TRBV24-1
CATSDPRAVVSGYTF
>TRBJ1-2|TRBV4-1
CASSQNIGTHYGYTF
>TRBJ2-7|TRBV11-2
CASSPDGSSYEQYF
>TRBJ1-5|TRBV2
CASNTDGIKQPQHF
>TRBJ2-5|TRBV2
CASSAPGHQYF
>TRBJ2-2|TRBV7-6
CASSFPGGVSNTGELFF
>TRBJ2-3|TRBV7-9
CASSLVQGITDTQYF
>TRBJ2-7|TRBV27
CASSLWQGAYEQYF
>TRBJ2-5|TRBV11-2
CASSLVGTKHGETQYF
>TRBJ1-1|TRBV24-1
CATSDLAQGAKAFF